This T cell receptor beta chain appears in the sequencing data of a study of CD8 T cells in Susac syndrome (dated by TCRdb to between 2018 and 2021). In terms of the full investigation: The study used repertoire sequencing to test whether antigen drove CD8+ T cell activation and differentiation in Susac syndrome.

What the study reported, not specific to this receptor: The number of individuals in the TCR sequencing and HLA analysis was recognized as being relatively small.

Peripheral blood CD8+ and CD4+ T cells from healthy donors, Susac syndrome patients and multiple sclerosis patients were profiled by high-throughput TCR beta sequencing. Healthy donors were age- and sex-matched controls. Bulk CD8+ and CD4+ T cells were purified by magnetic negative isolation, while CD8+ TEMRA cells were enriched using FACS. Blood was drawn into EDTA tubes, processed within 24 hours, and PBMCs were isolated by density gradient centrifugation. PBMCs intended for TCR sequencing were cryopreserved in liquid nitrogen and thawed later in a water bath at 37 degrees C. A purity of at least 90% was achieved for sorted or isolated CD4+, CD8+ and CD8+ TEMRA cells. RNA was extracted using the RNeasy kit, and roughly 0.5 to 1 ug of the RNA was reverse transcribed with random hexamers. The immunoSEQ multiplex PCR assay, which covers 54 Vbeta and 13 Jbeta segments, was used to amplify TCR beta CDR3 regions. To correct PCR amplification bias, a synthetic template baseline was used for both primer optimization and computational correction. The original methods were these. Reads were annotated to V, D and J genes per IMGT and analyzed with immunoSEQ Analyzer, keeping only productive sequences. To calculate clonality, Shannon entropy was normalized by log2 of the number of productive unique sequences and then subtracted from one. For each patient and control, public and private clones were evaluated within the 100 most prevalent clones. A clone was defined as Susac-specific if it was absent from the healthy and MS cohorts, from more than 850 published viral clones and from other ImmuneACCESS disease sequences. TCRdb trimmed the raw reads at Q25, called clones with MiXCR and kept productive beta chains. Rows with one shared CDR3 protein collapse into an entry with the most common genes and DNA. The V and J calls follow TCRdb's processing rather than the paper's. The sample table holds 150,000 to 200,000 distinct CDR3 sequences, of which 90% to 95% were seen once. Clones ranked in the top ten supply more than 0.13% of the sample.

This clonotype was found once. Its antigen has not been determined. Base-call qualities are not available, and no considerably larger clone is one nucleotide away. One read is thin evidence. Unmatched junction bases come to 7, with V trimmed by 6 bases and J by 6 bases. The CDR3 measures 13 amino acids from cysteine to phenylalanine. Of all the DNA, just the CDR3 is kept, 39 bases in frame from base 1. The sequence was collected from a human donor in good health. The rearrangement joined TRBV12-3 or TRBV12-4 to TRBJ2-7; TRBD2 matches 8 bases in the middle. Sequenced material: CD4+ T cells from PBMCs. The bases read TGTGCCAGCAGCCGCGGGGGGAGGCTCGAGCAGTACTTC. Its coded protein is CASSRGGRLEQYF.